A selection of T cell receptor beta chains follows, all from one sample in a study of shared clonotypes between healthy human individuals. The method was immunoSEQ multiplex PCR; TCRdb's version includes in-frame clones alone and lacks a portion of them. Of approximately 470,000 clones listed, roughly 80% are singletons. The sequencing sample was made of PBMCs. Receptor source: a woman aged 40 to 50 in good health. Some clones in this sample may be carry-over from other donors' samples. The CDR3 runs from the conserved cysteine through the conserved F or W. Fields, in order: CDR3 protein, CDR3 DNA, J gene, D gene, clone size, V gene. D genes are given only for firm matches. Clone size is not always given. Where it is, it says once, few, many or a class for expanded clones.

CASSLTGKEGEQYF TGCGCCAGCAGCTTGACGGGTAAGGAGGGGGAGCAGTACTTC TRBJ2-7 - - TRBV5-1
CASRDGLARRRSGEAFF TGTGCCAGCAGGGACGGTTTGGCGCGGAGGAGATCAGGTGAAGCTTTCTTT TRBJ1-1 - - TRBV28
CSVHDGQGGTEAFF TGCAGCGTTCACGATGGACAGGGGGGCACTGAAGCTTTCTTT TRBJ1-1 TRBD1 once TRBV29-1
CASRKGGTDTQYF TGTGCCAGTAGGAAGGGGGGTACAGATACGCAGTATTTT TRBJ2-3 - few TRBV28
CASRAGEWLAGELFF TGTGCCAGCAGAGCCGGCGAGTGGTTGGCCGGGGAGCTGTTTTTT TRBJ2-2 - - TRBV27
CASSPGQGAEQFF TGTGCTAGCAGCCCCGGACAGGGTGCGGAGCAGTTCTTC TRBJ2-1 TRBD1 - TRBV7-7
CASSPGQGYNNEQFF TGTGCCAGCAGCCCGGGACAGGGATATAACAATGAGCAGTTCTTC TRBJ2-1 TRBD1 - TRBV27
CASSELRVTVEKLFF TGTGCCAGCAGTGAGCTCAGGGTGACCGTTGAAAAACTGTTTTTT TRBJ1-4 - - TRBV6-1
CASSLEGRENGADTQYF TGCGCCAGCAGCTTGGAAGGGCGGGAGAATGGGGCAGATACGCAGTATTTT TRBJ2-3 TRBD2 - TRBV5-1
CASSLSRPGTDEQFF TGTGCCAGTAGCCTCTCCCGCCCCGGGACTGATGAGCAGTTCTTC TRBJ2-1 - - TRBV19
CASAQVYEQYF TGTGCCAGCGCTCAGGTCTACGAGCAGTACTTC TRBJ2-7 - - TRBV2
CASSQDITSGTYNEQFF TGTGCCAGCAGCCAAGATATCACTAGCGGAACCTACAATGAGCAGTTCTTC TRBJ2-1 TRBD2 - TRBV4-2
CASSLERGKETQYF TGTGCCAGCAGCTTAGAGCGGGGTAAAGAGACCCAGTACTTC TRBJ2-5 - many TRBV11-2
CASSQGWGYNEQFF TGTGCCAGCAGTCAGGGGTGGGGCTACAATGAGCAGTTCTTC TRBJ2-1 - - TRBV6-1
CASSYSQGPGYEQYF TGTGCCAGCAGTTACTCCCAGGGTCCGGGGTACGAGCAGTACTTC TRBJ2-7 - - TRBV6-5
CAWKGSGVGSYNEQFF TGTGCCTGGAAGGGGAGCGGGGTGGGCTCCTACAATGAGCAGTTCTTC TRBJ2-1 TRBD2 - TRBV30
CAWTLGQGGKLFF TGTGCCTGGACCCTAGGACAGGGGGGAAAACTGTTTTTT TRBJ1-4 TRBD1 - TRBV30
CASMGGLTGNTIYF TGTGCCAGCATGGGCGGACTGACTGGAAACACCATATATTTT TRBJ1-3 - - TRBV6-5
CSGHLYNEQFF TGCAGCGGTCACCTTTACAATGAGCAGTTCTTC TRBJ2-1 - - TRBV29-1
CASSPRQKNIQYF TGTGCCAGCTCACCAAGGCAGAAAAACATTCAGTACTTC TRBJ2-4 - - TRBV18
CASNRGGIIYEQYF TGTGCCAGCAACAGGGGCGGTATCATCTACGAGCAGTACTTC TRBJ2-7 TRBD1 - TRBV28
CASSLSLAVPETQYF TGTGCCAGCAGCTTAAGTCTAGCGGTCCCGGAGACCCAGTACTTC TRBJ2-5 TRBD2 - TRBV7-2
CASRAPGANEQFF TGTGCCAGCAGGGCACCCGGGGCGAATGAGCAGTTCTTC TRBJ2-1 - - TRBV27
CAISETAGNTIYF TGTGCCATCAGTGAGACAGCTGGAAACACCATATATTTT TRBJ1-3 - - TRBV10-3
CASSFGLADTGELFF TGCGCCAGCAGCTTTGGGCTAGCCGACACCGGGGAGCTGTTTTTT TRBJ2-2 - - TRBV5-1
CASSPRDRDTEAFF TGTGCCAGCAGCCCCCGGGACAGGGACACTGAAGCTTTCTTT TRBJ1-1 TRBD1 - TRBV7-2
CTSSPGTRKLTLWGSTDTQYF TGCACCAGCAGTCCCGGGACTAGGAAGCTTACCCTATGGGGTAGCACAGATACGCAGTATTTT TRBJ2-3 - - TRBV1
CASSKDLQGGGDEKLFF TGTGCCAGCAGCAAAGACTTACAGGGAGGGGGGGATGAAAAACTGTTTTTT TRBJ1-4 - - TRBV21-1
CASSLGQGGSNQPQHF TGTGCCAGCAGCTTAGGACAGGGTGGTAGCAATCAGCCCCAGCATTTT TRBJ1-5 TRBD1 - TRBV7-8
CASSAGTGQEKLFF TGTGCCAGCAGCGCCGGGACAGGGCAGGAAAAACTGTTTTTT TRBJ1-4 TRBD1 few TRBV7-9
CASSGGQGANYGYTF TGTGCCAGCAGCGGAGGACAGGGAGCTAACTATGGCTACACCTTC TRBJ1-2 TRBD1 - TRBV9
CASSPTGPNYGYTF TGTGCCAGCAGTCCGACAGGACCTAACTATGGCTACACCTTC TRBJ1-2 - - TRBV6-5
CASSLGLGLHEQYF TGTGCCAGCAGCTTAGGTTTAGGGCTCCACGAGCAGTACTTC TRBJ2-7 - - TRBV7-8
CASRANSYATNEKLFF TGTGCCAGCAGGGCTAACTCATACGCAACTAATGAAAAACTGTTTTTT TRBJ1-4 - - TRBV27
CASSADRARYEQYF TGTGCCAGCAGCGCGGACAGGGCCAGGTACGAGCAGTACTTC TRBJ2-7 TRBD1 - TRBV6-1
CASSLGALTDTQYF TGTGCCAGCAGCCTAGGGGCCCTCACAGATACGCAGTATTTT TRBJ2-3 - - TRBV6-4
CAWSVGRANTGELFF TGTGCCTGGAGTGTAGGTCGGGCGAACACCGGGGAGCTGTTTTTT TRBJ2-2 - few TRBV30
CASSHPYTQYF TGTGCCAGCAGCCATCCGTATACGCAGTATTTT TRBJ2-3 - few TRBV11-3
CASSQSGQLGQPQHF TGCGCCAGCAGTCAATCGGGGCAGTTGGGTCAGCCCCAGCATTTT TRBJ1-5 - - TRBV23-1
CASTDTGLMNTEAFF TGTGCCAGCACGGATACGGGACTTATGAACACTGAAGCTTTCTTT TRBJ1-1 - - TRBV2
CAWGRGASGNTIYF TGTGCCTGGGGGCGAGGGGCCTCTGGAAACACCATATATTTT TRBJ1-3 - few TRBV30
CATSRGPNTEAFF TGTGCCACCTCCCGTGGTCCGAACACTGAAGCTTTCTTT TRBJ1-1 - - TRBV28
CAVQWDGSYEQYF TGTGCCGTTCAATGGGACGGCTCCTACGAGCAGTACTTC TRBJ2-7 - - TRBV10-3
CASSITSGAYEQYF TGTGCCAGCAGCATAACTAGCGGGGCCTACGAGCAGTACTTC TRBJ2-7 TRBD2 - TRBV7-2
CATSRVGEETQYF TGTGCCACCAGCAGAGTCGGGGAAGAGACCCAGTACTTC TRBJ2-5 - - TRBV15
CASIFGRSGETQYF TGTGCCAGCATTTTCGGGAGGTCTGGGGAGACCCAGTACTTC TRBJ2-5 TRBD2 - TRBV2
CASSLEVSGATSTDTQYF TGCGCCAGCAGCTTGGAGGTTAGCGGGGCGACTAGCACAGATACGCAGTATTTT TRBJ2-3 TRBD2 - TRBV5-1
CASISETRAETQYF TGTGCCAGCATTAGTGAGACTCGGGCAGAGACCCAGTACTTC TRBJ2-5 - - TRBV2
CASSVGGAGNTIYF TGTGCCAGCAGCGTTGGGGGTGCCGGAAACACCATATATTTT TRBJ1-3 - - TRBV2
CASSRTGQVDIQYF TGCGCCAGCAGCCGTACTGGACAGGTGGACATTCAGTACTTC TRBJ2-4 TRBD1 - TRBV5-1
CASSLGLANEQFF TGTGCCAGCAGCTTGGGACTAGCGAATGAGCAGTTCTTC TRBJ2-1 TRBD2 - TRBV7-7
CASSVAGVDTEAFF TGTGCCAGCAGTGTAGCGGGGGTCGACACTGAAGCTTTCTTT TRBJ1-1 - - TRBV2
CSALGGAEQYF TGCAGTGCCCTTGGGGGGGCCGAGCAGTACTTC TRBJ2-7 - - TRBV20-1
CASSFSSSYNEQFF TGTGCCAGCAGCTTTTCGAGCTCCTACAATGAGCAGTTCTTC TRBJ2-1 - - TRBV11-3